Below, 11 T cell receptor beta chains from the same sample are listed, as sequenced in a study of tumor and adjacent non-tumor tissue in lung cancer (dated by TCRdb to 2016 to 2018). Bulk unsorted tissue served as the source for RNA extraction, and RNA quality was assessed using a NanoDrop ND-1000 and an Agilent 2100. The library relied on multiplex PCR. TCRdb records Illumina HiSeq 2500 as the sequencer. TCRbeta libraries were constructed through three rounds of nested PCR with primers (Table S4) according to protocols adapted from ARM-PCR. The raw public data were reprocessed by TCRdb itself: fastp quality trimming at Q25, MiXCR clonotype calling, in-frame beta chains only. Here each entry gathers all rows of one CDR3 protein and keeps the most common genes and DNA. The sample records 60,000 to 95,000 distinct CDR3 sequences, roughly 80% of which are singletons. Roughly 12% of the sample comes from the top ten.

The specimen sequenced was lung tumor tissue. These receptors came from a woman aged 45 to 65 with non-small cell lung cancer.

This clonotype came up once. One junction end disagrees with the germline gene, perhaps due to a read error. CDR3 coding DNA: TGTGCCAGCAGGGGACAACCGTGGAACAACGAAGCTTTCTTC. Protein sequence: CASRGQPWNNEAFF. The V call is TRBV6-5, the J call TRBJ1-1; possibly TRBD1 for D (6 bases). CDR1 and CDR2 (germline): MNHEY, SVGAGI. There are 14 residues in the CDR3.

Note on this clonotype: A read error is likely, as this CDR3 ends without the conserved phenylalanine or tryptophan. The limits of the CDR3 on the DNA are not certain, so only TCRdb's listed CDR3 is given. The chain is built from TRBV29-1 and TRBJ2-3; the table's TRBD2 call for D was not verified on the DNA. Germline V gives CDR1 SQVTM, CDR2 ANQGSEA. The CDR3 has 15 residues if both end residues are counted. The CDR3 reads CSVALAGGRADTPYS.

This clonotype came up a few times. This chain links TRBV30 with TRBJ2-1; TRBD1 might be the D (5 bases). Germline assignment: CDR1 GTSNPN and CDR2 SVGIG (reference sequence). CDR3 length: 14 residues. With 6 bases removed from V and 0 bases from J, the gap between germline ends came to 12 bases. Here the CDR3 reads CACQDSSSYNEQFF. In DNA form, the CDR3 reads TGTGCCTGCCAAGACAGCTCCTCCTACAATGAGCAGTTCTTC.

Note on this clonotype: Germline and junction disagree at one end, which may indicate a read error. For the CDR3, the DNA is TGTGCCAGCAGTGACTCTTTCAGCAGGAGTGGCGTCAATGAGCTGTTCTTC. As protein: CASSDSFSRSGVNELFF. The chain recombines TRBV6-4 with TRBJ2-1; D call uncertain. Germline loops: CDR1 MRHNA, CDR2 SNTAGT. The CDR3 runs 17 residues.

Concerning this clonotype: One junction end disagrees with the germline gene, perhaps due to a read error. The CDR3 here is CASSPLVDGNNLPLHF. In nucleotides, the CDR3 is TGTGCCAGCAGTCCCCTCGTGGACGGCAATAATTTACCCCTCCACTTT. V usage is TRBV6-5 and J usage is TRBJ1-6; D uncertain. Germline-derived CDR1 and CDR2 are MNHEY and SVGAGI. The CDR3 length is 16 residues.

To note about this clonotype: An end of the junction differs from the germline gene, which may be a read error. The DNA of the CDR3 is TGTGCCAGCGGAGGTACGCACTATTTT. Protein sequence: CASGGTHYF. This chain uses TRBV6-6 with TRBJ2-3, with a tentative D call TRBD2 (5 bases). The CDR3 totals 9 residues. CDR1 and CDR2 from the germline V gene are MNHNY and SVGAGI (reference sequence).

Regarding this clonotype: One end of the junction varies from germline; a read error may be responsible. The chain employs TRBV6-5 and TRBJ2-1; TRBD2 agrees at 8 bases. This CDR3 region has 14 residues. CDR1 MNHEY and CDR2 SVGAGI come from the germline V gene. In nucleotides, the CDR3 is TGTGCCAGCAGTTACCTGGAACTAGCGGATGAGCAGTTCTTT. It encodes CASSYLELADEQFF.

This clonotype was found once. A read error may produce the germline difference seen at one junction end. V and J are TRBV4-2 and TRBJ2-7; TRBD2 agrees at 7 bases. The CDR3 has 14 residues. Germline-derived CDR1 and CDR2 are LGHNA and YNFKEQ. The CDR3 sequence: CARSQVGLHYEQYF. The CDR3 nucleotides read TGTGCCAGGAGCCAAGTGGGACTACATTACGAGCAGTACTTC.

J is TRBJ1-6 and V is TRBV6-6; no reliable D call. From germline, CDR1 is MNHNY and CDR2 SVGAGI (reference sequence). The CDR3 is made up of 16 amino acids. V dropped 4 bases and J dropped 8 bases, with 18 bases sitting between them. CDR3 protein: CASSSPRAPGHSPLHF. In DNA, the CDR3 is TGTGCCAGCAGTTCACCCCGGGCGCCGGGCCATTCACCCCTCCACTTT.

A note on this clonotype: The junction does not match germline at one end; this may be a read error. This rearrangement joins TRBV12-3 or TRBV12-4 to TRBJ2-7; D gene uncertain. The CDR3 sequence is 15 residues long. CDR3 sequence (DNA): TGTGCCAGCGGTTTAGGTCCCCTGACGGGCTGCGAGCAGTACTTC. Translation gives CASGLGPLTGCEQYF.

Regarding this clonotype: One end of the junction varies from germline; a read error may be responsible. The gene calls are TRBV6-6 and TRBJ2-2; D may correspond to TRBD1 or TRBD2 (5 bases each). CDR3 length equals 16 residues. The germline gives CDR1 MNHNY, CDR2 SVGAGI (reference sequence). In DNA form, the CDR3 reads TGTGCCAGCAGTGGTCGATCGAGCTCTGGGGCCGGGAAGCTGTTTTTT. Its protein is CASSGRSSSGAGKLFF.